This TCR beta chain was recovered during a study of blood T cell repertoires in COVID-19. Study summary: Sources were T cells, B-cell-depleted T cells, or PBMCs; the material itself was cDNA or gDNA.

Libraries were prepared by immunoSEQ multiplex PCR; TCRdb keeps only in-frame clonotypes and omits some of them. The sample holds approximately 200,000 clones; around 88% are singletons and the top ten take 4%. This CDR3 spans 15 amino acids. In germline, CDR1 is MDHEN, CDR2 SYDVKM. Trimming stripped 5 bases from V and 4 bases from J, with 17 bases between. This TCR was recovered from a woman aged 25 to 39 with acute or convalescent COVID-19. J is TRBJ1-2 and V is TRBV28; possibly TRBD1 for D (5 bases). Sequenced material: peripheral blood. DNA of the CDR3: TGTGCCAGCAGTAAACCAGGGAAAGTGTTCTATGGCTACACCTTC. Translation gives CASSKPGKVFYGYTF.